What follows describes a single T cell receptor beta chain. The CDR3 loop spans 15 amino acids. Trimming shortened V by 2 bases and J by 4 bases, and 11 bases separated the two germline ends. Looked up from germline, CDR1 is MNHEY and CDR2 is SMNVEV (reference sequence). This specimen belongs to a study of control samples from healthy donors and cancer patients. Sequencing used immunoSEQ multiplex PCR; TCRdb keeps in-frame clones, though not all of them. This sample has some 110,000 clones, with around 89% found just once. The sequence came from a woman in her seventies in good health. The rearrangement links TRBV27 to TRBJ1-4; TRBD1 might be the D (5 bases). The sample was blood. The CDR3 loop reads CASSLAGRRNEKLFF. CDR3 nucleotides: TGTGCCAGCAGTTTAGCGGGACGGCGTAATGAAAAACTGTTTTTT.